Listed here are 5 T cell receptor beta chains from one sample, sequenced in a study of molecular identifiers for immune sequencing clone quantification. TCRdb re-called the PCR reads with MiXCR, one entry per CDR3 protein. The table shows around 65,000 distinct CDR3 sequences, with approximately 17% occurring only once. The sequenced material came from naive CD8+ T cells from blood, with Jurkat cell RNA spiked in. Regarding subset: FACS-sorted CD8+CD4-CCR7+CD45RA+ naive T cells. All receptors derive from a human donor in good health. Some libraries in this study had Jurkat cell RNA spiked in.

This clonotype has ten or more counts. This chain links TRBV29-1 with TRBJ2-7; D is tentatively TRBD1 or TRBD2 (5 bases each). Germline-derived CDR1 and CDR2 are SQVTM and ANQGSEA. This CDR3 contains 13 residues. With 7 bases removed from V and 6 bases from J, the gap between germline ends came to 19 bases. CDR3 in amino acids: CSATPGPRGEQYF. CDR3 coding DNA: TGCAGCGCCACCCCGGGGCCACGGGGCGAGCAGTACTTC.

A note on this clonotype: A single base separates this from a much larger clone, so it may be a read error. This chain uses TRBV7-9 with TRBJ2-3; 9 bases match TRBD2. There are 15 residues in the CDR3. In germline, CDR1 is SEHNR, CDR2 FQNEAQ (reference sequence). The DNA of the CDR3 is TGTGCCAGCAGCTGGATAGCGGGAGACACAGATACGCGGTATTTT. This encodes CASSWIAGDTDTRYF.

This clonotype has just a few counts. A much larger clonotype is one base distant, so this may be a read error. V gene TRBV28 combines with J gene TRBJ2-4; D is perhaps TRBD2 (5 bases). The germline gives CDR1 MDHEN, CDR2 SYDVKM. The CDR3 is made up of 18 amino acids. With 5 bases removed from V and 0 bases from J, the gap between germline ends came to 20 bases. The CDR3 bases are TGTGCCAGCAGTGCCTTACCGGGGTTGAGGGTAGCCAAAAACATTCAGTACTTC. Translating it yields CASSALPGLRVAKNIQYF.

For this clonotype: A much larger clone differs from this one at a single base, so this may be a read error. The CDR3 here is CSASRDYERYF. The CDR3 DNA reads TGCAGTGCTAGCAGGGACTACGAGCGGTACTTC. The J gene is TRBJ2-7, the V gene TRBV20-1; TRBD2 matches at 7 bases. The CDR3 has 11 residues. From germline, CDR1 is DFQATT and CDR2 SNEGSKA (reference sequence).

In regard to this clonotype: One end of the junction is discordant with germline, which a read error may explain. The V gene is TRBV5-1, the J gene TRBJ2-5; possible D gene TRBD1, 6 bases. CDR1 is SGHRS, CDR2 YFSETQ, per germline. The CDR3 length is 14 residues. CDR3 DNA sequence: TGCGCCAGCGGCTTGAAAGACAGGCAAGAGACCCAGTACTTC. It is translated as CASGLKDRQETQYF.